This entry lists 18 T cell receptor beta chains sequenced from one sample in a study of cytomegalovirus exposure and HLA in healthy donors (dated by TCRdb to 2015 to 2018). The library was obtained by the immunoSEQ multiplex PCR assay. A mixture of 60 forward primers for TCR Vbeta segments and 13 reverse primers for TCR Jbeta segments was used in the multiplex PCR. This immuneACCESS table, as held by TCRdb, lists in-frame sequences with V and J called but not all clones. Of the missing ones, under half trace to an unresolved V gene in checked studies; the others have no known cause. This sample holds around 230,000 clones; just under 80% were observed only once. 0.45% to 0.5% of the sample goes to the ten largest clones. The sample was PBMCs. These TCRs come from a boy aged 10-17 years in good health and CMV-seronegative.

The rearrangement links TRBV15 to TRBJ1-5; no definite D call. This CDR3 has 17 residues. Germline V gives CDR1 LNHNV, CDR2 YYDKDF (reference sequence). Trimming pared 0 bases from V and 0 bases from J, leaving 12 bases between. The CDR3 loop is CATSRDSGVHSNQPQHF. The CDR3 coding sequence is TGTGCCACCAGCAGAGATAGCGGGGTCCATAGCAATCAGCCCCAGCATTTT. The whole variable domain, filled in from reference TRBV15 and TRBJ1-5, reads DAMVIQNPRYQVTQFGKPVTLSCSQTLNHNVMYWYQQKSSQAPKLLFHYYDKDFNNEADTPDNFQSRRPNTSFCFLDIRSPGLGDTAMYLCATSRDSGVHSNQPQHFGDGTRLSIL.

The CDR3 sequence: CTSSQENRGPNTEAFF. As DNA, the CDR3 is TGCACCAGCAGCCAGGAAAACAGGGGACCCAACACTGAAGCTTTCTTT. The chain employs TRBV1 and TRBJ1-1; the D segment call TRBD1 is taken from the table without a DNA check. TRBV1 is reported as a pseudogene. This CDR3 is built from 16 residues.

The rearrangement joins TRBV30 to TRBJ2-7, with D possibly matching TRBD1 (5 bases). V lost 5 bases to trimming and J lost 3 bases, with 8 bases between them. The CDR3 has 11 amino acids. Germline loops: CDR1 GTSNPN, CDR2 SVGIG (reference sequence). Here the CDR3 DNA reads TGTGCCTGGGGAAGGGGCTACGAGCAGTACTTC. Amino acids: CAWGRGYEQYF.

The CDR3 DNA is TGCGCCAGCAGCCCGGGACAGGTAGATGGTGAGCAGTTCTTC. Its translation is CASSPGQVDGEQFF. The chain links TRBV5-1 to TRBJ2-1, with 8 bases lining up with TRBD1. This CDR3 contains 14 residues. J lost 9 bases, V lost 4 bases, and 9 bases had no gene match. Germline V lookup: CDR1 SGHRS, CDR2 YFSETQ.

V is TRBV6-5 and J is TRBJ1-1; TRBD1 aligns across 7 bases. The CDR3 contains 15 residues. Per germline, CDR1 MNHEY and CDR2 SVGAGI. J was trimmed by 1 base and V by 0 bases; bases with no gene match: 2. The CDR3 spells CASSYSGTENTEAFF. CDR3 DNA: TGTGCCAGCAGTTACTCCGGGACAGAGAACACTGAAGCTTTCTTT.

This chain uses TRBV5-4 with TRBJ1-2, with D possibly matching TRBD1 (6 bases). The V end lost 3 bases, the J end lost 5 bases, and 17 bases lay between the germline ends. Germline CDR1 reads SGHNT; CDR2 reads YYREEE (reference sequence). CDR3 size: 15 residues. CDR3 nucleotides: TGTGCCAGCAGCTCACGGACAGAAAACCCTTATGGCTACACCTTC. Amino acids: CASSSRTENPYGYTF. The full variable domain, completed using reference TRBV5-4 and TRBJ1-2, is ETGVTQSPTHLIKTRGQQVTLRCSSQSGHNTVSWYQQALGQGPQFIFQYYREEENGRGNFPPRFSGLQFPNYSSELNVNALELDDSALYLCASSSRTENPYGYTFGSGTRLTVV.

The rearrangement links TRBV5-4 to TRBJ2-1; weak D call: TRBD1 (6 bases). Germline V CDR1 and CDR2: SGHNT, YYREEE (reference sequence). V was trimmed by 3 bases and J by 0 bases, leaving 13 bases between them. The CDR3 sequence is 16 residues long. The CDR3 region has the DNA TGTGCCAGCAGCTCCTGGGGGCCTATCTCCTACAATGAGCAGTTCTTC. Amino acids: CASSSWGPISYNEQFF.

The chain has TRBV20-1 and TRBJ1-1; D not certain. Germline V gene sequence: CDR1 DFQATT, CDR2 SNEGSKA (reference sequence). The CDR3 runs to 10 residues. CDR3 in amino acids: CSLVSTEAFF. As DNA, the CDR3 is TGCAGCCTAGTGAGCACTGAAGCTTTCTTT.

The J gene is TRBJ2-5, the V gene TRBV6-4, with D perhaps matching TRBD2 (5 bases). Germline loops: CDR1 MRHNA, CDR2 SNTAGT. The CDR3 contains 14 residues. The V end was cut by 6 bases, the J end by 7 bases, with 18 bases between. DNA of the CDR3: TGTGCCAGCAGCGCCCGGGGTGGGTCGTGGACCCAGTACTTC. The encoded protein is CASSARGGSWTQYF.

This chain joins TRBV2 and TRBJ2-5, with a weak D call TRBD2 (5 bases). Per germline, CDR1 SNHLY and CDR2 FYNNEI. V gave up 7 bases and J gave up 5 bases, with 17 bases separating them. The CDR3 loop spans 14 amino acids. The CDR3 sequence is CASNNMDSGETQYF. CDR3 DNA sequence: TGTGCCAGCAATAATATGGACTCGGGCGAGACCCAGTACTTC.

J is TRBJ2-5 and V is TRBV30, with 11 bases matching TRBD2. The germline gives CDR1 GTSNPN, CDR2 SVGIG (reference sequence). V shed 3 bases, J shed 1 base, and the junction held 7 bases outside the gene matches. This CDR3 region has 16 residues. Written as DNA, the CDR3 is TGTGCCTGGAGCTGGCTAGCGGGAGGCCCCCAAGAGACCCAGTACTTC. This codes for CAWSWLAGGPQETQYF.

The genes are TRBV15 and TRBJ1-4; unclear D gene. The CDR3 consists of 15 residues. The V end was cut by 6 bases, the J end by 7 bases, with 18 bases between. Germline CDR1 LNHNV, CDR2 YYDKDF (reference sequence). The CDR3 region is CATRPSGPSLEKLFF. The CDR3 DNA reads TGTGCCACCAGACCTTCCGGGCCTAGCCTTGAAAAACTGTTTTTT.

The rearrangement links TRBV7-9 to TRBJ2-6; weak D call: TRBD2 (5 bases). V was shortened by 9 bases and J by 1 base, with 19 bases between the two germline ends. This CDR3 contains 17 residues. The V gene's germline CDR1 is SEHNR and CDR2 FQNEAQ (reference sequence). The DNA of the CDR3 is TGTGCCAGTGTACGGGTTGGACTTCGATCTGGGGCCAACGTCCTGACTTTC. The encoded protein is CASVRVGLRSGANVLTF.

This clone was recorded only once. The chain links TRBV4-2 to TRBJ2-1, with 12 positions matching TRBD2. The length of the CDR3 is 17 residues. Germline CDR1 and CDR2: LGHNA and YNFKEQ. The junction had 4 bases not matched to a gene; V was cut back by 0 bases and J by 4 bases. CDR3 nucleotide sequence: TGTGCCAGCAGCCAAGATCCCACTAGCGGGGGGTACAATGAGCAGTTCTTC. Its translation is CASSQDPTSGGYNEQFF.

The table lists this clone with a count of one. The J gene is TRBJ2-5, the V gene TRBV5-4; 12 bases are shared with TRBD2. CDR3 length: 16 amino acids. Germline V gene lookup returns CDR1 SGHNT and CDR2 YYREEE (reference sequence). Trimming cost V 3 bases and J 5 bases; bases outside gene matches: 8. CDR3 nucleotides: TGTGCCAGCAGCTCAATCGGACTAGCGGGGTGGGAGACCCAGTACTTC. Protein product: CASSSIGLAGWETQYF.

The chain carries TRBV5-4 and TRBJ2-5; D is unresolved. Germline V gene data show CDR1 as SGHNT and CDR2 as YYREEE (reference sequence). V was cut by 0 bases and J by 2 bases, with 14 bases left in between. The CDR3 contains 16 residues. In DNA form, the CDR3 reads TGTGCCAGCAGCTTGGATGTGGTAGCCCAACAAGAGACCCAGTACTTC. It is translated as CASSLDVVAQQETQYF.

This chain uses TRBV13 with TRBJ2-1; D is uncertain. Germline loops: CDR1 PRHDT, CDR2 FYEKMQ (reference sequence). The CDR3 loop spans 15 amino acids. Between the trimmed V and J ends, which lost 2 bases and 0 bases, there was a span of 8 bases. The CDR3 protein is CASSLRAYSYNEQFF. In nucleotides, the CDR3 is TGTGCCAGCAGCTTACGCGCCTACTCCTACAATGAGCAGTTCTTC.

The chain uses TRBV7-9 and TRBJ2-4; D is perhaps TRBD2 (6 bases). The CDR3 sequence is 14 residues long. Between the trimmed V and J ends, which lost 3 bases and 0 bases, there was a span of 6 bases. Germline V gene data show CDR1 as SEHNR and CDR2 as FQNEAQ (reference sequence). CDR3 DNA: TGTGCCAGCAGCTTGGGGGGAGCCAAAAACATTCAGTACTTC. Encoded protein: CASSLGGAKNIQYF.